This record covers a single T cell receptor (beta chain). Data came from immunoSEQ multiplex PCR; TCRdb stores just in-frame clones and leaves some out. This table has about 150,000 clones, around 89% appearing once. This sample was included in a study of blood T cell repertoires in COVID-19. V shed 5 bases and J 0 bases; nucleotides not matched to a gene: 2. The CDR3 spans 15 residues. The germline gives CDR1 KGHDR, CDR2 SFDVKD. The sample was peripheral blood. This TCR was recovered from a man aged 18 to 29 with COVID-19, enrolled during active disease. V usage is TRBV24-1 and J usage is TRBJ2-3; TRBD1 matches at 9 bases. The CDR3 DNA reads TGTGCCACCAGTGTGGGGACAGGGAGCACAGATACGCAGTATTTT. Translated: CATSVGTGSTDTQYF.